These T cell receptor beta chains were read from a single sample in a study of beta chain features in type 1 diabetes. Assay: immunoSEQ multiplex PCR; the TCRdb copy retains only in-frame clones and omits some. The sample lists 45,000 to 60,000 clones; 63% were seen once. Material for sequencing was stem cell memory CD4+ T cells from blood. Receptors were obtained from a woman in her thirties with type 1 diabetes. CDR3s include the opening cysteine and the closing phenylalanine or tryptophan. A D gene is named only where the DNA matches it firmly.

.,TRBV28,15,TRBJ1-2,CASSPPQGYGDGYTF
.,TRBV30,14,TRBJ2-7,CAWSVFSMGGEQYF
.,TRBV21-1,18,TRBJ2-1,CASSRGTAVNPSYNEQFF
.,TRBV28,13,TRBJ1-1,CASREQGRGEAFF
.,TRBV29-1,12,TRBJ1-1,CSGGDSNTEAFF
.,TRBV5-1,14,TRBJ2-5,CASSAGPPSETQYF
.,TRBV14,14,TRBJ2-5,CASSQDLREETQYF
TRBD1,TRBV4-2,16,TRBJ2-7,CASSHSGQGLSYEQYF
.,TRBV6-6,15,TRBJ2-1,CASTSVVSSYNEQFF
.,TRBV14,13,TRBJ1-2,CASSQDSDYGYTF
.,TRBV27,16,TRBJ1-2,CASSSNLDSITDGYTF
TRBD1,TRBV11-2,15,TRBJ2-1,CASSSLGTGPNEQFF
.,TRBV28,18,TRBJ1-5,CASSSAGGSWQGWQPQHF
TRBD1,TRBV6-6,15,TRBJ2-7,CASRGTGTGALKQYF
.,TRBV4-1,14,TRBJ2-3,CASRSESGPDTQYF
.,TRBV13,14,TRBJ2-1,CASSLRRSGGEQFF
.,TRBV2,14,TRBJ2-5,CASSERQDQETQYF
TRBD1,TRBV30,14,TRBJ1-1,CAWSADRGYTEAFF
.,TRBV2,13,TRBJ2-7,CASSEARIYEQYF
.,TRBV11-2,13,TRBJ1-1,CASSFRMNTEAFF
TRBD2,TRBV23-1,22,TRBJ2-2,CASSQSSLGLAGGGGLTGELFF
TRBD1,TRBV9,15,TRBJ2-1,CASSAGGLPYNEQFF
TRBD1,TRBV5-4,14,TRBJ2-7,CASSIQGASYEQYF
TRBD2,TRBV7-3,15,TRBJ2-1,CASSPTLLAVNEQFF
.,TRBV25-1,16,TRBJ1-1,CASSEPGQAGVTEAFF
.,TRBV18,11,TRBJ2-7,CASSQIYEQYF
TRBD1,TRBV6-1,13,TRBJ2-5,CASSRGREETQYF
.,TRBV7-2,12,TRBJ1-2,CASSLMQYGYTF
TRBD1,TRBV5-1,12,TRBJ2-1,CASGTGEGEQFF
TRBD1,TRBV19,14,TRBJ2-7,CASSGGQGFWEQYF
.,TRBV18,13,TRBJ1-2,CASSTGSNYGYTF
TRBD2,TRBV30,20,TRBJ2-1,CAWSGRLAGGSHSSYNEQFF
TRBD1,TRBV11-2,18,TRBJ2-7,CASSLARYPSDRDYEQYF
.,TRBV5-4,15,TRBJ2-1,CASSGLLSSYNEQFF
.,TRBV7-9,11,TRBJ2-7,CASSHGLEQYF
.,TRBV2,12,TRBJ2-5,CASFHDRGTQYF
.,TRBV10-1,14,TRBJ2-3,CASSVELWTDTQYF
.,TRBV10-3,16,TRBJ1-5,CAISESAGPSGQPQHF
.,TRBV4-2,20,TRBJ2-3,CASSQDLKSSFIWVPDTQYF
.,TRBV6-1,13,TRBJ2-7,CASRWTGTYEQYF